Below are 20 T cell receptor beta chains sequenced from a single sample in a study of shared clonotypes between healthy human individuals. The data were produced by immunoSEQ multiplex PCR, yet TCRdb's version contains in-frame clones alone and is incomplete. The sample lists 2 million to 3 million clones; roughly 93% were seen once. Sequenced input: naive CD4+ T cells from PBMCs. Subset meaning: CD45RA+ positively selected. The receptors come from a man younger than 35 in good health. Some clones in this sample may be carry-over from other donors' samples.

This clone was recorded once. CDR3 coding DNA: TGTGCCAGCAGACGGGAAAGTGAAGCTTTCTTT. This codes for CASRRESEAFF. This chain joins TRBV5-4 and TRBJ1-1; no reliable D call. This CDR3 has 11 residues. Trimming cost V 5 bases and J 7 bases, with 9 bases left between them. The germline CDR1 and CDR2 sequences are SGHNT and YYREEE (reference sequence).

The CDR3 nucleotides read TGTGCCAGCAGTGACGGGACAGCGAATCAGCCCCAGCATTTT. Its protein product is CASSDGTANQPQHF. This sequence joins TRBV6-1 and TRBJ1-5; 7 bases match TRBD1. The germline gives CDR1 MNHNS, CDR2 SASEGT. Unmatched junction bases numbered 3, after V lost 3 bases and J lost 4 bases. The CDR3 has 14 residues.

A remark on this clone: Other DNA sequences in this sample translate to the same CDR3. The chain is built from TRBV5-1 and TRBJ2-1; the D is unclear. This CDR3 contains 13 residues. Trimming pared 0 bases from V and 6 bases from J, leaving 7 bases between. Germline loops: CDR1 SGHRS, CDR2 YFSETQ. The CDR3 spells CASSLGPGNEQFF. The CDR3 DNA reads TGCGCCAGCAGCTTGGGACCCGGCAATGAGCAGTTCTTC.

In DNA form, the CDR3 reads TGCGCCAGCAGCCTGCTAGCGTTTCAAGAGACCCAGTACTTC. Translation gives CASSLLAFQETQYF. The J gene is TRBJ2-5, the V gene TRBV5-1; D might be TRBD2 (6 bases). The CDR3 runs to 14 residues. Looked up from germline, CDR1 is SGHRS and CDR2 is YFSETQ. V lost 4 bases, J lost 2 bases, and 12 bases lay in between.

The chain has TRBV25-1 and TRBJ1-2; D not resolved. The V end was cut by 0 bases, the J end by 5 bases, with 7 bases between. Germline values: CDR1 MGHDK, CDR2 SYGVNS. The CDR3 contains 13 residues. For the CDR3, the DNA is TGTGCCAGCAGTGAATATCGGGCTTATGGCTACACCTTC. This encodes CASSEYRAYGYTF.

The chain combines TRBV5-1 with TRBJ2-2; the D is unclear. The CDR3 length is 14 residues. Germline V CDR1 and CDR2: SGHRS, YFSETQ. Trimming stripped 0 bases from V and 6 bases from J, with 9 bases between. Here the CDR3 reads CASSLDGFAGELFF. For the CDR3, the DNA is TGCGCCAGCAGCTTGGACGGGTTCGCCGGGGAGCTGTTTTTT.

This CDR3 is CAWSRYTNEQFF. As DNA, the CDR3 is TGTGCCTGGAGTAGGTACACCAATGAGCAGTTCTTC. The V and J genes are TRBV30 and TRBJ2-1; D uncertain. Trimming left V 2 bases short and J 6 bases short, with 8 bases between. CDR1 and CDR2 (germline): GTSNPN, SVGIG (reference sequence). This CDR3 region has 12 residues.

The chain is built from TRBV28 and TRBJ1-2; D unresolved. The CDR3 extends over 12 amino acids. CDR1 and CDR2 from the germline V gene are MDHEN and SYDVKM. Trimming stripped 7 bases from V and 8 bases from J, with 14 bases between. The CDR3 nucleotides read TGTGCCAGCACCAACGCCGGGCGCGGCTACACCTTC. Its protein is CASTNAGRGYTF.

The chain joins TRBV5-1 to TRBJ2-7, with 10 bases aligning to TRBD2. This CDR3 has 15 amino acids. V was pared by 4 bases and J by 6 bases, with 10 bases of the junction left unmatched. The germline CDR1 and CDR2 sequences are SGHRS and YFSETQ. In nucleotides, the CDR3 is TGCGCCAGCAGCAACCGGACTAGCGGAGGCACCGAGCAGTACTTC. Its protein product is CASSNRTSGGTEQYF.

This clone was observed once. Other DNA sequences in this sample translate to the same CDR3. The V call is TRBV5-1, the J call TRBJ2-7; D uncertain. V lost 2 bases to trimming and J lost 3 bases, with 6 bases between them. The CDR3 consists of 12 residues. Germline V gene data show CDR1 as SGHRS and CDR2 as YFSETQ. DNA for the CDR3: TGCGCCAGCAGCTTAGTAAGCTACGAGCAGTACTTC. As protein: CASSLVSYEQYF.

This rearrangement joins TRBV4-1 to TRBJ2-5, with D perhaps TRBD2 (5 bases). The CDR3 is 13 amino acids. The ends were cut back, 1 base at V and 9 bases at J, with 12 bases in the middle. Germline V gene data show CDR1 as MGHRA and CDR2 as YSYEKL. The CDR3 DNA follows: TGCGCCAGCAGCCAAGTCGAGCGGTTGCCCCAGTACTTC. Protein: CASSQVERLPQYF.

The chain is built from TRBV27 and TRBJ2-5; TRBD1 matches 12 bases. The CDR3 totals 18 residues. Germline V CDR1 and CDR2: MNHEY, SMNVEV (reference sequence). Germline trimming cut 0 bases from V and 0 bases from J; bases unmatched to any gene: 5. CDR3 in amino acids: CASSLSWDRGLYQETQYF. CDR3 sequence (DNA): TGTGCCAGCAGTTTATCCTGGGACAGGGGGCTGTACCAAGAGACCCAGTACTTC.

To note about this clone: The junction departs from germline at one end; a sequencing error may be responsible. The rearrangement uses TRBV20-1 and TRBJ1-1; D perhaps matches TRBD1 (6 bases). Per germline, CDR1 DFQATT and CDR2 SNEGSKA (reference sequence). CDR3 length: 10 amino acids. The CDR3 bases are TGTGGGGGCAGAAACACTGAAGCTTTCTTT. The encoded protein is CGGRNTEAFF.

This clone showed up just a few times. The rearrangement joins TRBV4-1 to TRBJ1-1; D is unclear. CDR3 length equals 11 residues. Germline-derived CDR1 and CDR2 are MGHRA and YSYEKL. The V end was cut by 0 bases, the J end by 12 bases, with 8 bases between. The CDR3 DNA follows: TGCGCCAGCAGCCAAGATCGCGTAACTTTCTTT. This gives the protein CASSQDRVTFF.

This clone was observed a single time. This chain joins TRBV7-2 and TRBJ2-7; no clear D gene. Trimming removed 2 bases from V and 2 bases from J, with 10 bases in between. Looked up from germline, CDR1 is SGHTA and CDR2 is FQGNSA. The CDR3 consists of 14 residues. The CDR3 bases are TGTGCCAGCAGCTTAATGCGGATAACCTACGAGCAGTACTTC. Amino acid sequence: CASSLMRITYEQYF.

V gene TRBV7-2 combines with J gene TRBJ1-1; no clear D gene. Germline values: CDR1 SGHTA, CDR2 FQGNSA. V gave up 3 bases and J gave up 0 bases, with 11 bases separating them. The CDR3 is made up of 15 amino acids. The CDR3 nucleotides read TGTGCCAGCAGCTTGGGGTATATGGTGAACACTGAAGCTTTCTTT. Amino acid sequence: CASSLGYMVNTEAFF.

The rearrangement links TRBV2 to TRBJ2-2, with D possibly being TRBD2 (6 bases). Trimming stripped 8 bases from V and 0 bases from J, with 13 bases between. Germline V CDR1 and CDR2: SNHLY, FYNNEI. This CDR3 contains 15 residues. Here the CDR3 DNA reads TGTGCCAGCCTGAGGAGGGGTCCGAACACCGGGGAGCTGTTTTTT. As protein: CASLRRGPNTGELFF.

The genes are TRBV9 and TRBJ2-2; D unresolved. Germline V gene sequence: CDR1 SGDLS, CDR2 YYNGEE. V was clipped by 6 bases and J by 6 bases, with 12 bases between them. The CDR3 extends over 13 amino acids. The CDR3 reads CASTLTPAGELFF. CDR3 sequence (DNA): TGTGCCAGCACTTTGACCCCCGCCGGGGAGCTGTTTTTT. Full variable domain (outside the CDR3, taken from reference TRBV9 and TRBJ2-2): DSGVTQTPKHLITATGQRVTLRCSPRSGDLSVYWYQQSLDQGLQFLIQYYNGEERAKGNILERFSAQQFPDLHSELNLSSLELGDSALYFCASTLTPAGELFFGEGSRLTVL.

This clone occurred a few times. The chain recombines TRBV10-2 with TRBJ1-2; D remains ambiguous. The germline V and J ends were trimmed by 3 bases and 3 bases, with 5 bases remaining between them. From germline, CDR1 is WSHSY and CDR2 SAAADI. The CDR3 extends over 12 amino acids. In DNA form, the CDR3 reads TGCGCCAGCAGTGAAGGGTACTATGGCTACACCTTC. Amino acids: CASSEGYYGYTF.

V and J are TRBV5-5 and TRBJ2-1; the match to TRBD1 covers 9 bases. The CDR3 length is 16 residues. With 1 base clipped from V and 3 bases from J, the junction kept 5 bases outside the gene matches. Germline CDR1 and CDR2: SGHKS and YYEKEE (reference sequence). The CDR3 nucleotides are TGTGCCAGCAGCTTGATACCGGGACAGGGCTACAATGAGCAGTTCTTC. Protein product: CASSLIPGQGYNEQFF.